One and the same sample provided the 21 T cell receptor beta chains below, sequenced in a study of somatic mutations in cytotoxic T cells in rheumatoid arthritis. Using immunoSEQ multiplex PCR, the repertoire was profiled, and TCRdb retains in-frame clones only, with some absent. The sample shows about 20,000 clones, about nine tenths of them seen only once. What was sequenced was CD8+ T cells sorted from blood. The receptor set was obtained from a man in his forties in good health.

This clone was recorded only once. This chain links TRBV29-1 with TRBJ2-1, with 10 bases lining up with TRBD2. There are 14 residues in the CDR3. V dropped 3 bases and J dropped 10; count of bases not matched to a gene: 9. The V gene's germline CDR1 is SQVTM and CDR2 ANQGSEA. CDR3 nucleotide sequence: TGCAGCGTTGATAGTAGCGGGAGGTCCCACGAGCAGTTCTTC. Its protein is CSVDSSGRSHEQFF.

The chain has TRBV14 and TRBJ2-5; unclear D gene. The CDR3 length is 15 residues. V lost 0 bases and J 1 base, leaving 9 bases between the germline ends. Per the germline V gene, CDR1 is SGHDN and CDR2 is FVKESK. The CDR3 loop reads CASSQEMPVQETQYF. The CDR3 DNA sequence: TGTGCCAGCAGCCAAGAGATGCCAGTCCAAGAGACCCAGTACTTC.

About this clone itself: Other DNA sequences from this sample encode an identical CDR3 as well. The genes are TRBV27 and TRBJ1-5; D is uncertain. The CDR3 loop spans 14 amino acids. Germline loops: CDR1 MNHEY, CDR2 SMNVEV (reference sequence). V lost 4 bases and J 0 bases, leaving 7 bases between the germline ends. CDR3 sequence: CASSSQYSNQPQHF. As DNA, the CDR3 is TGTGCCAGCAGTTCCCAATATAGCAATCAGCCCCAGCATTTT.

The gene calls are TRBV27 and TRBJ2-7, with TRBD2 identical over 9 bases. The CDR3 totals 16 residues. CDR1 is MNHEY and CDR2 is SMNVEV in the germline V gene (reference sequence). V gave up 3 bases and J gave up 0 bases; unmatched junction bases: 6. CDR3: CASSFSGSSPSYEQYF. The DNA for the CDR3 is TGTGCCAGCAGTTTTAGCGGGAGCTCCCCCTCCTACGAGCAGTACTTC.

The CDR3 spells CASSLDSLAYEQYF. The CDR3, as DNA: TGCGCCAGCAGCTTGGACAGCCTAGCCTACGAGCAGTACTTC. The chain carries TRBV5-1 and TRBJ2-7; D unresolved. The CDR3 is 14 amino acids. V lost 0 bases and J lost 2, with 9 bases in between. Germline lookup yields CDR1 SGHRS and CDR2 YFSETQ.

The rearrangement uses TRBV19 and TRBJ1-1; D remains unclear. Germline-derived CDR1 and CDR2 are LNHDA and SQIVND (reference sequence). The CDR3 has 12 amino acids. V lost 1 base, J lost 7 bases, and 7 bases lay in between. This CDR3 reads CASSIVGGEAFF. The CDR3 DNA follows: TGTGCCAGTAGTATAGTGGGCGGTGAAGCTTTCTTT. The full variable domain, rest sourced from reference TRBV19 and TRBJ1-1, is DGGITQSPKYLFRKEGQNVTLSCEQNLNHDAMYWYRQDPGQGLRLIYYSQIVNDFQKGDIAEGYSVSREKKESFPLTVTSAQKNPTAFYLCASSIVGGEAFFGQGTRLTVV.

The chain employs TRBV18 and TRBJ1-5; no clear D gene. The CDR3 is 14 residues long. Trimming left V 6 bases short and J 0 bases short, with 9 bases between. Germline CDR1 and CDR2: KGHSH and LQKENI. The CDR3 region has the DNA TGTGCCAGCTCGGTAATGAATAGCAATCAGCCCCAGCATTTT. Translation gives CASSVMNSNQPQHF.

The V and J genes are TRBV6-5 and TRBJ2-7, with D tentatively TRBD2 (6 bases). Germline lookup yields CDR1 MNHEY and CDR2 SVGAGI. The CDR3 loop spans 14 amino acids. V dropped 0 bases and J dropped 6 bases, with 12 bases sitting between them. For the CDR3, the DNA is TGTGCCAGCAGTTACTCGGAGGGGACCGGCGAGCAGTACTTC. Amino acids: CASSYSEGTGEQYF.

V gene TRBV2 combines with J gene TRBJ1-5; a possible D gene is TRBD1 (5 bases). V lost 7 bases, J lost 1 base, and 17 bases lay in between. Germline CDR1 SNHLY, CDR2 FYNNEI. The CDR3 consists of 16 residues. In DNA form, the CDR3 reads TGTGCCAGCACCAGATCCCTTGACAGAAGCAATCAGCCCCAGCATTTT. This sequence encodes CASTRSLDRSNQPQHF.

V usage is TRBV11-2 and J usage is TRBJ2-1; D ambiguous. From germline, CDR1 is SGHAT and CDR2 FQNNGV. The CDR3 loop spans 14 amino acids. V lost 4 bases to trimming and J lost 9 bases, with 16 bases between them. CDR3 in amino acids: CASSYSTLGSEQFF. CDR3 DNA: TGTGCCAGCAGCTACTCAACCCTAGGGTCTGAGCAGTTCTTC.

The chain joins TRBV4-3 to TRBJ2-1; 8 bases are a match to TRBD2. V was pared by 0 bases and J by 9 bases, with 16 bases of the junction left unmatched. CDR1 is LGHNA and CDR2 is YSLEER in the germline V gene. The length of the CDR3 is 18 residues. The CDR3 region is CASSQDFASSGLRGEQFF. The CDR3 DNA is TGCGCCAGCAGCCAAGATTTCGCGTCTAGCGGGCTACGCGGTGAGCAGTTCTTC.

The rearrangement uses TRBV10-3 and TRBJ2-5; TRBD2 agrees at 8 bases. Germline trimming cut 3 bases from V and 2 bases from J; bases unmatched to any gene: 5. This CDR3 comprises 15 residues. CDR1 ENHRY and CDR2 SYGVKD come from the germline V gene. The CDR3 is CAISEPGLAQETQYF. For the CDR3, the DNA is TGTGCCATCAGTGAACCCGGACTAGCACAAGAGACCCAGTACTTC.

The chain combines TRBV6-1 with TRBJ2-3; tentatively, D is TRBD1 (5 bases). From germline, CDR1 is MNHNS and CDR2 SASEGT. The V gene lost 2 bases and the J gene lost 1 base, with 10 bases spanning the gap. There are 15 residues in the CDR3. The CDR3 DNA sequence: TGTGCCAGCAGTGAACCTCCCAGGGGCACAGATACGCAGTATTTT. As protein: CASSEPPRGTDTQYF.

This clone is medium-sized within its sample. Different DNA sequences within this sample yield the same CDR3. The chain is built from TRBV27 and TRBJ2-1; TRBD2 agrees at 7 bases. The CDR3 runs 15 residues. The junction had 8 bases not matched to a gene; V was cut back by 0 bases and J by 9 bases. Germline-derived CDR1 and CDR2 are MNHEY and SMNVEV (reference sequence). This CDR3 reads CASSLSGGSGGEQFF. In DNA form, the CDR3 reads TGTGCCAGCAGTTTATCGGGCGGGAGTGGGGGTGAGCAGTTCTTC.

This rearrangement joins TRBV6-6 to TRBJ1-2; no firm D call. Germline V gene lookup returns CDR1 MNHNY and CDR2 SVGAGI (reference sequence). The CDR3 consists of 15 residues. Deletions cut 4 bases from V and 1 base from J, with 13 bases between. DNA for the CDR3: TGTGCCAGCAGTTCCACCGCGGCGGATAACTATGGCTACACCTTC. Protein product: CASSSTAADNYGYTF.

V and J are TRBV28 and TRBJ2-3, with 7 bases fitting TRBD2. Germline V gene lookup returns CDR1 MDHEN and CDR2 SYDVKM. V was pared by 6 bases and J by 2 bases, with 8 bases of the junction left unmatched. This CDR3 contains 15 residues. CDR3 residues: CASSLLRETTDTQYF. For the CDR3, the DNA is TGTGCCAGCAGCTTGTTGCGGGAGACCACAGATACGCAGTATTTT.

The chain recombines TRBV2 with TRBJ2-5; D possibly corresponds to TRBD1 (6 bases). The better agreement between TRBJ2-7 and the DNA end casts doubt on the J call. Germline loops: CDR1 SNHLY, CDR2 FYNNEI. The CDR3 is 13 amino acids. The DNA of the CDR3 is TGTGCCAGCAGTGGATTCAGGGGATCCGAGCAGTACTTC. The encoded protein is CASSGFRGSEQYF.

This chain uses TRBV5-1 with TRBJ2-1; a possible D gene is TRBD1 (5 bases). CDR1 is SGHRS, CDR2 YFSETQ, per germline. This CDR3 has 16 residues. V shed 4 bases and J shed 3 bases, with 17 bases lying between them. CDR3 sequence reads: CASSKDISYRYNEQFF. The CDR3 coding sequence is TGCGCCAGCAGCAAGGACATATCATATCGCTACAATGAGCAGTTCTTC. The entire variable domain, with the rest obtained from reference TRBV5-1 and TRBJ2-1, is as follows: KAGVTQTPRYLIKTRGQQVTLSCSPISGHRSVSWYQQTPGQGLQFLFEYFSETQRNKGNFPGRFSGRQFSNSRSEMNVSTLELGDSALYLCASSKDISYRYNEQFFGPGTRLTVL.

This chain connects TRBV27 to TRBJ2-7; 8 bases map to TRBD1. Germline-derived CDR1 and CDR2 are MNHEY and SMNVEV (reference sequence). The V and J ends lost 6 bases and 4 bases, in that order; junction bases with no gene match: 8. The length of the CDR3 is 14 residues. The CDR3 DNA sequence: TGTGCCAGCAGCCGGACAGGGAAGTGGTACGAGCAGTACTTC. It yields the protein CASSRTGKWYEQYF.

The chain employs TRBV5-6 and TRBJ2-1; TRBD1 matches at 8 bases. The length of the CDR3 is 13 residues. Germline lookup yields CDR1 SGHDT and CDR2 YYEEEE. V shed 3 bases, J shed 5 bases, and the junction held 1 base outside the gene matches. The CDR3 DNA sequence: TGTGCCAGCAGCTCGACAGGGGACAATGAGCAGTTCTTC. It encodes CASSSTGDNEQFF. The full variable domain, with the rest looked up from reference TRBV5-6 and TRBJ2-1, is DAGVTQSPTHLIKTRGQQVTLRCSPKSGHDTVSWYQQALGQGPQFIFQYYEEEERQRGNFPDRFSGHQFPNYSSELNVNALLLGDSALYLCASSSTGDNEQFFGPGTRLTVL.

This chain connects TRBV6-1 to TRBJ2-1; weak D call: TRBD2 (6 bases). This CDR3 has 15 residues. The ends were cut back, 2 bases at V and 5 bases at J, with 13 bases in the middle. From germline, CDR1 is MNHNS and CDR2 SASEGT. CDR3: CASSEWGLADNEQFF. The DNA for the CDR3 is TGTGCCAGCAGTGAATGGGGACTCGCGGACAATGAGCAGTTCTTC.